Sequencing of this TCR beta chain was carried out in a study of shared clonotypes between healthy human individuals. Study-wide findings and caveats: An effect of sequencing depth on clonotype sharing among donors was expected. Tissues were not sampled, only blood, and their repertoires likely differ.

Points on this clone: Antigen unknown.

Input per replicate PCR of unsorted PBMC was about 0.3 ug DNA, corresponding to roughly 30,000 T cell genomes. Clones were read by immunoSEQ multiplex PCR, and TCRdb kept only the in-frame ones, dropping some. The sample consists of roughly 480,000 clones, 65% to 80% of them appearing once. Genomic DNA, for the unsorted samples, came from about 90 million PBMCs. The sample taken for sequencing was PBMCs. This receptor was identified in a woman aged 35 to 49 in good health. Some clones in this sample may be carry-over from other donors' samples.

CDR3 DNA sequence: TGTGCCAGCAGCCTCTTGGGGGCGACCTATGGCTACACCTTC. Its translation is CASSLLGATYGYTF. The J gene is TRBJ1-2, the V gene TRBV28, with a tentative D call TRBD1 (6 bases). The CDR3 runs to 14 residues. Germline V gives CDR1 MDHEN, CDR2 SYDVKM. Trimming stripped 6 bases from V and 4 bases from J, with 15 bases between.